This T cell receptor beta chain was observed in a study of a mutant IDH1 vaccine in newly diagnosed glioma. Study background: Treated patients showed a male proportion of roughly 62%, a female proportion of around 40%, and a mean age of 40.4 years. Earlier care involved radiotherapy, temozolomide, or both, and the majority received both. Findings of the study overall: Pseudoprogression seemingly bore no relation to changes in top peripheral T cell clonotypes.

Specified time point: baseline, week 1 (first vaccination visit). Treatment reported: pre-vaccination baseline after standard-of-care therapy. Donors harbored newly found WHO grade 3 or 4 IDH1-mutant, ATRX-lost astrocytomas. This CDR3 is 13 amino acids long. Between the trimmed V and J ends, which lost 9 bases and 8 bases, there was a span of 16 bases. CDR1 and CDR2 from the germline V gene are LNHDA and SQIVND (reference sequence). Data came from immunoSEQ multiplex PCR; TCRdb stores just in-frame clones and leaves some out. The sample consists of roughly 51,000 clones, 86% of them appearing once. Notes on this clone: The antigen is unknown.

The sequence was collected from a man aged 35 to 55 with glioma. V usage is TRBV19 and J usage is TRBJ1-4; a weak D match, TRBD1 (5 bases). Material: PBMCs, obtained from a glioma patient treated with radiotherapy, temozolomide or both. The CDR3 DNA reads TGTGCCAGCCGGGTCCTTCAGGGAGAAAAACTGTTTTTT. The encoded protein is CASRVLQGEKLFF.